The 8 T cell receptor beta chains reported below all come from one sample, sequenced in a study of metastatic and nonmetastatic thyroid tumors. Among the patients, none had received any treatment before thyroid surgery. With MiXCR, TCRdb called clones anew from the PCR reads. The sample consists of some 33,000 clones, 10% to 12% of them appearing once. Sequenced sample: blood. Every receptor here comes from a female donor with papillary thyroid cancer or a benign thyroid nodule (not recorded which). Some clones in this sample may be carry-over from other donors' samples.

This clone has a count of ten or more. The V and J genes are TRBV20-1 and TRBJ2-7; 10 bases match TRBD1. In germline, CDR1 is DFQATT, CDR2 SNEGSKA (reference sequence). Trimming at V came to 5 bases and at J to 5 bases, leaving 9 bases not matched to a gene. The CDR3 sequence is 14 residues long. This chain's CDR3 is CSAEGQGNRHEQYF. The CDR3 DNA sequence: TGCAGTGCTGAGGGACAGGGGAATAGGCACGAGCAGTACTTC.

Concerning this clone itself: The junction departs from germline at one end; a sequencing error may be responsible. The rearrangement uses TRBV5-6 and TRBJ2-7; 7 bases match TRBD1. Germline V gene sequence: CDR1 SGHDT, CDR2 YYEEEE. There are 16 residues in the CDR3. In nucleotides, the CDR3 is TGTGCCAGCAGCTTGGAGACACAGGGGAGCTCCGACGAGCAGTACTTC. Amino acid sequence: CASSLETQGSSDEQYF.

The table lists this clone with many counts. The chain combines TRBV12-3 or TRBV12-4 with TRBJ2-5, with 16 nucleotides matching TRBD2. V dropped 5 bases and J dropped 5; count of bases not matched to a gene: 8. CDR3 size: 17 residues. CDR3 residues: CASSPGTSGRAGETQYF. In DNA form, the CDR3 reads TGTGCCAGCAGTCCCGGGACTAGCGGGAGGGCCGGGGAGACCCAGTACTTC.

The table lists this clone with many counts. The rearrangement uses TRBV6-2 or TRBV6-3 and TRBJ2-3; 8 nucleotides match TRBD2. With V trimmed by 7 bases and J by 5 bases, 11 bases remained unmatched. The V gene's germline CDR1 is MNHEY and CDR2 SVGEGT. The CDR3 contains 15 residues. CDR3 bases: TGTGCCAGCACCGGGGGGGGGAGCGCGGGAGATACGCAGTATTTT. Translating gives CASTGGGSAGDTQYF.

This clone has ten or more counts. V gene TRBV6-5 combines with J gene TRBJ1-2; 9 bases map to TRBD1. Germline V lookup: CDR1 MNHEY, CDR2 SVGAGI. The CDR3 length is 15 residues. V trimming: 4 bases; J trimming: 2 bases; junction bases outside the gene matches: 5. The CDR3 bases are TGTGCCAGCAGTTCCGGGACAGGGCTGAACTATGGCTACACCTTC. Amino acid sequence: CASSSGTGLNYGYTF.

This clone was seen at least ten times. The genes are TRBV7-9 and TRBJ2-1; maybe TRBD2 (6 bases). The CDR3 spans 17 residues. With 3 bases removed from V and 8 bases from J, the gap between germline ends came to 23 bases. Germline CDR1 SEHNR, CDR2 FQNEAQ (reference sequence). CDR3 in amino acids: CASSFPVLARSVDEQFF. The CDR3 DNA follows: TGTGCCAGCAGCTTCCCGGTCCTAGCGCGATCGGTGGATGAGCAGTTCTTC.

This clone was seen many times. The rearrangement uses TRBV28 and TRBJ1-2; 7 nucleotides match TRBD1. V shed 3 bases and J 4 bases; nucleotides not matched to a gene: 2. Germline CDR1 MDHEN, CDR2 SYDVKM. The length of the CDR3 is 13 residues. The CDR3 sequence: CASSFQGGYGYTF. DNA for the CDR3: TGTGCCAGCAGTTTTCAGGGGGGCTATGGCTACACCTTC.

This clone was seen more than once but under ten times. Mismatch with germline at one junction end may stem from a read error. Other DNA sequences within the sample encode an identical CDR3. The chain couples TRBV11-2 to TRBJ2-2; the D gene is possibly TRBD2 (6 bases). CDR3 length equals 16 residues. CDR1 SGHAT and CDR2 FQNNGV come from the germline V gene. The CDR3 sequence is CASSLVAESNTGELFF. CDR3 nucleotides: TGTGCCAGCAGCTTAGTAGCGGAGTCGAATACCGGGGAGCTGTTTTTT.